The 27 T cell receptor beta chains in this list originate from one sample, sequenced in a study of T cell repertoires in cytomegalovirus infection. TCRdb re-derived calls from the reads in MiXCR, one entry per CDR3 protein. Among a few hundred thousand distinct CDR3 sequences, around two fifths were seen once, and the ten largest hold about 46%. No antigen has been identified for these receptors. This specimen was cultured PBMCs, taken from culture after CMV antigen stimulation. The receptors were sampled from a human donor in good health (CMV status not recorded). Some clones in this sample may be carry-over from other donors' samples.

The genes are TRBV7-6 and TRBJ2-5, with D perhaps matching TRBD1 (6 bases). The CDR3 covers 14 residues. CDR1 and CDR2 from the germline V gene are SGHVS and FNYEAQ. The V and J ends lost 2 bases and 4 bases respectively, with 11 bases between them. The CDR3 reads CASSLSSGVETQYF. CDR3 DNA sequence: TGTGCCAGCAGCTTATCCTCAGGGGTAGAGACCCAGTACTTC.

The chain couples TRBV2 to TRBJ2-2; D unresolved. Per germline, CDR1 SNHLY and CDR2 FYNNEI. V dropped 5 bases and J dropped 0 bases, with 10 bases sitting between them. The CDR3 spans 15 residues. CDR3 in amino acids: CASSFKGSNTGELFF. The CDR3 DNA sequence: TGTGCCAGCAGTTTTAAGGGCTCGAACACCGGGGAGCTGTTTTTT.

This clonotype was observed a few times. The rearrangement joins TRBV7-9 to TRBJ2-1; D is ambiguous. CDR1 is SEHNR, CDR2 FQNEAQ, per germline (reference sequence). CDR3 size: 12 residues. Trimming removed 5 bases at V and 9 bases at J, with 11 bases between. DNA of the CDR3: TGTGCCAGCAGCCAGAGTGTCGGTGAGCAGTTCTTC. This sequence encodes CASSQSVGEQFF. Complete variable domain (other parts from reference TRBV7-9 and TRBJ2-1): DTGVSQNPRHKITKRGQNVTFRCDPISEHNRLYWYRQTLGQGPEFLTYFQNEAQLEKSRLLSDRFSAERPKGSFSTLEIQRTEQGDSAMYLCASSQSVGEQFFGPGTRLTVL.

The table lists this clonotype with a few counts. The rearrangement joins TRBV7-2 to TRBJ1-2; no clear D gene. V gave up 2 bases and J gave up 0 bases, with 7 bases separating them. The germline V gene has CDR1 SGHTA and CDR2 FQGNSA. This CDR3 contains 14 residues. The CDR3 is CASSLSYSNYGYTF. In DNA, the CDR3 is TGTGCCAGCAGCTTATCCTATTCTAACTATGGCTACACCTTC.

The genes are TRBV6-1 and TRBJ2-3; D could derive from TRBD1 or TRBD2 (5 bases each). CDR1 is MNHNS and CDR2 is SASEGT in the germline V gene. Between the trimmed V and J ends, which lost 0 bases and 0 bases, there was a span of 10 bases. The CDR3 consists of 16 residues. The DNA for the CDR3 is TGTGCCAGCAGTGAAGCAGGGGAGTTAAGCACAGATACGCAGTATTTT. Its translation is CASSEAGELSTDTQYF.

V is TRBV12-3 or TRBV12-4 and J is TRBJ1-1, with D maybe TRBD1 (6 bases). The CDR3 extends over 14 amino acids. The ends were cut back, 3 bases at V and 3 bases at J, with 11 bases in the middle. The DNA for the CDR3 is TGTGCCAGCAGTTTTGGGGGGCAGGACACTGAAGCTTTCTTT. Its translation is CASSFGGQDTEAFF.

This chain joins TRBV10-3 and TRBJ2-1; 7 nucleotides line up with TRBD1. Germline CDR1 reads ENHRY; CDR2 reads SYGVKD. With 3 bases clipped from V and 6 bases from J, the junction kept 8 bases outside the gene matches. This CDR3 is built from 15 residues. This CDR3 reads CAISDGQVGINEQFF. In nucleotides, the CDR3 is TGTGCCATCAGTGATGGACAGGTCGGGATCAATGAGCAGTTCTTC.

The V call is TRBV7-2, the J call TRBJ2-2; weak D call: TRBD1 (6 bases). V dropped 1 base and J dropped 5 bases, with 14 bases sitting between them. This CDR3 is 16 amino acids long. Germline V gene sequence: CDR1 SGHTA, CDR2 FQGNSA. CDR3: CASSLVQGLSTGELFF. The CDR3 nucleotides are TGTGCCAGCAGCTTAGTGCAGGGGTTGAGTACCGGGGAGCTGTTTTTT.

The chain carries TRBV7-9 and TRBJ1-1; D call uncertain. The CDR3 loop spans 13 amino acids. V lost 5 bases, J lost 2 bases, and 9 bases lay in between. Germline assignment: CDR1 SEHNR and CDR2 FQNEAQ (reference sequence). The CDR3 sequence is CASSDRSNTEAFF. The CDR3 coding sequence is TGTGCCAGCAGCGATCGGAGTAACACTGAAGCTTTCTTT.

Concerning this clonotype: Mismatch with germline at one junction end may stem from a read error. The chain couples TRBV4-1 to TRBJ2-3; 8 bases fit TRBD2. This CDR3 spans 17 amino acids. CDR1 and CDR2 from the germline V gene are MGHRA and YSYEKL. In DNA, the CDR3 is TGTGCCAGCAGCGGCCCCTCGCGGGGGGAAGTCACAGATACGCAGTATTTT. As protein: CASSGPSRGEVTDTQYF.

CDR3 DNA: TGTGCCAGCAGTTGGTCGGGAAATGAGCAGTTCTTC. It specifies CASSWSGNEQFF. The rearrangement uses TRBV6-2 or TRBV6-3 and TRBJ2-1, with D possibly matching TRBD2 (5 bases). This CDR3 comprises 12 residues. CDR1 MNHEY and CDR2 SVGEGT come from the germline V gene. V was pared by 4 bases and J by 7 bases, with 8 bases between.

V and J are TRBV12-3 or TRBV12-4 and TRBJ1-4; a possible D gene is TRBD1 (5 bases). This CDR3 spans 14 amino acids. Trimming removed 6 bases from V and 7 bases from J, with 15 bases in between. CDR3 coding DNA: TGTGCCAGCAGGCCCGCGGGGGGTGGTGAAAAACTGTTTTTT. Encoded protein: CASRPAGGGEKLFF.

This clonotype came up a few times. The chain couples TRBV4-1 to TRBJ2-1; no clear D. V was pared by 1 base and J by 8 bases, with 3 bases between. This CDR3 has 11 amino acids. Germline CDR1 and CDR2: MGHRA and YSYEKL. As DNA, the CDR3 is TGCGCCAGCAGCCAAGCGTATGAGCAGTTCTTC. Amino acids: CASSQAYEQFF.

This clonotype was picked up many times. The gene calls are TRBV14 and TRBJ2-1, with D unclear. Per germline, CDR1 SGHDN and CDR2 FVKESK. This CDR3 is built from 15 residues. Trimming took 1 base from V and 0 from J, leaving 7 bases between them. The CDR3 nucleotides are TGTGCCAGCAGCCAAGTGGGCTTCTCCTACAATGAGCAGTTCTTC. This gives the protein CASSQVGFSYNEQFF. The variable domain in full, with the rest retrieved from reference TRBV14 and TRBJ2-1, is EAGVTQFPSHSVIEKGQTVTLRCDPISGHDNLYWYRRVMGKEIKFLLHFVKESKQDESGMPNNRFLAERTGGTYSTLKVQPAELEDSGVYFCASSQVGFSYNEQFFGPGTRLTVL.

This clonotype was found many times. V gene TRBV7-2 combines with J gene TRBJ2-7; TRBD2 agrees at 8 bases. The CDR3 runs to 14 residues. Germline CDR1 is SGHTA and CDR2 is FQGNSA. Losses at the gene ends were 1 base for V and 6 bases for J; bases not matched to a gene: 5. The CDR3 sequence is CASSLERGGPEQYF. The CDR3 region has the DNA TGTGCCAGCAGCTTAGAACGGGGGGGCCCCGAGCAGTACTTC.

This clonotype was detected a few times. CDR3 sequence reads: CASSQQDLETQYF. The DNA for the CDR3 is TGCGCCAGCAGCCAACAGGATTTGGAGACCCAGTACTTC. The V gene is TRBV5-1, the J gene TRBJ2-5, with a tentative D call TRBD1 (5 bases). Germline assignment: CDR1 SGHRS and CDR2 YFSETQ. The CDR3 length is 13 residues. V was shortened by 4 bases and J by 5 bases, with 12 bases between the two germline ends.

The chain carries TRBV5-6 and TRBJ1-6, with D tentatively TRBD1 (5 bases). This CDR3 spans 14 amino acids. Per the germline V gene, CDR1 is SGHDT and CDR2 is YYEEEE. V was clipped by 4 bases and J by 9 bases, with 14 bases between them. CDR3 loop: CASSEGTKGSPLHF. CDR3 sequence (DNA): TGTGCCAGCAGCGAAGGGACGAAGGGTTCACCCCTCCACTTT.

This sequence joins TRBV5-1 and TRBJ2-1; D is perhaps TRBD1 (6 bases). V was trimmed by 1 base and J by 4 bases, leaving 9 bases between them. Germline V gene data show CDR1 as SGHRS and CDR2 as YFSETQ. The CDR3 spans 14 residues. CDR3 amino acids: CASSLNRAYNEQFF. In DNA, the CDR3 is TGCGCCAGCAGCTTGAACAGGGCTTACAATGAGCAGTTCTTC.

This clonotype was observed a few times. The chain couples TRBV7-2 to TRBJ1-5; the D is unclear. The CDR3 runs to 15 residues. Trimming took 2 bases from V and 0 from J, leaving 8 bases between them. Germline V gene data show CDR1 as SGHTA and CDR2 as FQGNSA. Written as DNA, the CDR3 is TGTGCCAGCAGCTTAATGGGGTATAGCAATCAGCCCCAGCATTTT. The encoded protein is CASSLMGYSNQPQHF.

This clonotype was seen a few times. This chain joins TRBV7-2 and TRBJ2-3; the D is unclear. The CDR3 runs 13 residues. Germline V gene data show CDR1 as SGHTA and CDR2 as FQGNSA. The V end was cut by 3 bases, the J end by 6 bases, with 10 bases between. Written as DNA, the CDR3 is TGTGCCAGCAGCTTTCTAATTTCCGATACGCAGTATTTT. Translated, it gives CASSFLISDTQYF.

The chain has TRBV20-1 and TRBJ2-5, with 7 bases fitting TRBD2. Germline lookup yields CDR1 DFQATT and CDR2 SNEGSKA (reference sequence). This CDR3 is built from 15 residues. With V trimmed by 3 bases and J by 2 bases, 9 bases remained unmatched. As DNA, the CDR3 is TGCAGTGCTAGTGGCCCTAGCGGAATACAAGAGACCCAGTACTTC. The encoded protein is CSASGPSGIQETQYF.

The chain has TRBV7-6 and TRBJ2-5, with D perhaps TRBD1 or TRBD2 (5 bases each). CDR1 and CDR2 (germline): SGHVS, FNYEAQ. The V end lost 4 bases, the J end lost 2 bases, and 14 bases lay between the germline ends. The CDR3 sequence is 15 residues long. The CDR3 coding sequence is TGTGCCAGCAGCTACGGGACCCCGTTTCAAGAGACCCAGTACTTC. Amino acid sequence: CASSYGTPFQETQYF.

This clonotype was counted a few times. The chain links TRBV7-9 to TRBJ1-6, with D maybe TRBD1 (6 bases). The CDR3 runs 15 residues. V lost 6 bases and J lost 7, with 16 bases in between. Per the germline V gene, CDR1 is SEHNR and CDR2 is FQNEAQ (reference sequence). Here the CDR3 DNA reads TGTGCCAGCAGTCCGTCTGGGGGCACGAATTCACCCCTCCACTTT. Translating it yields CASSPSGGTNSPLHF.

This chain joins TRBV7-8 and TRBJ2-7, with D uncertain. CDR1 and CDR2 from the germline V gene are SGHVS and FQNEAQ. V shed 2 bases and J shed 4 bases, with 9 bases lying between them. The CDR3 totals 13 residues. The CDR3 bases are TGTGCCAGCAGCTTAAGAAGGGAATACGAGCAGTACTTC. This gives the protein CASSLRREYEQYF.

J is TRBJ1-5 and V is TRBV6-6; D is perhaps TRBD1 (5 bases). With 8 bases removed from V and 3 bases from J, the gap between germline ends came to 14 bases. The CDR3 spans 14 residues. CDR1 MNHNY and CDR2 SVGAGI come from the germline V gene (reference sequence). CDR3 sequence: CASGGEYANQPQHF. The CDR3 bases are TGTGCCAGCGGGGGGGAGTACGCCAATCAGCCCCAGCATTTT.

V usage is TRBV5-1 and J usage is TRBJ2-3; D uncertain. CDR1 SGHRS and CDR2 YFSETQ come from the germline V gene. This CDR3 is built from 17 residues. Trimming stripped 4 bases from V and 7 bases from J, with 25 bases between. DNA of the CDR3: TGCGCCAGCAGCCTCCCCTTATTGGCGCAGGTGGGGAATACGCAGTATTTT. This sequence encodes CASSLPLLAQVGNTQYF.

V usage is TRBV19 and J usage is TRBJ2-3; possibly TRBD2 for D (6 bases). CDR3 length: 16 amino acids. Germline loops: CDR1 LNHDA, CDR2 SQIVND (reference sequence). V was clipped by 7 bases and J by 3 bases, with 20 bases between them. This CDR3 is CASIGGLGGMTDTQYF. The CDR3 region has the DNA TGTGCCAGTATCGGTGGTTTGGGCGGGATGACAGATACGCAGTATTTT.